This T cell receptor beta chain was captured by sequencing in a study of T cells in Graves' hyperthyroidism and ophthalmopathy. Using RNA transcripts as the source, TCR beta CDR3 regions were amplified. The HTBI primer set was used in a first-round RT-PCR of the TCR CDR3. One entry per CDR3 protein, called by TCRdb with MiXCR from the multiplex PCR reads. The sample contains approximately 510,000 distinct CDR3 sequences, about 45% of which appear only once. Points from the study as a whole: Before onset, ophthalmopathy was predicted by the model a median 6.5 months earlier. Among thyroid clonotypes expanded above 0.001, most also appeared in blood.

Per germline, CDR1 ENHRY and CDR2 SYGVKD. The CDR3 totals 16 residues. Trimming removed 3 bases from V and 1 base from J; junction bases left unmatched: 5. Turning to this clonotype: Its antigen is not known.

Criteria for exclusion of patients were uncontrolled infection, other autoimmune disease, pregnancy or lactation. Diagnoses were established using clinical symptoms, serum thyroxine and TRAb, thyroid ultrasound and orbital computed tomography. The clonotype originates from an adult woman with Graves' disease, either hyperthyroidism or ophthalmopathy (not recorded which). The rearrangement uses TRBV10-3 and TRBJ2-2; 7 positions agree with TRBD1. The specimen was peripheral blood or thyroid tissue (not recorded which). The CDR3 sequence is CAISEDWTGNTGELFF. As DNA, the CDR3 is TGTGCCATCAGTGAAGATTGGACAGGGAACACCGGGGAGCTGTTTTTT.